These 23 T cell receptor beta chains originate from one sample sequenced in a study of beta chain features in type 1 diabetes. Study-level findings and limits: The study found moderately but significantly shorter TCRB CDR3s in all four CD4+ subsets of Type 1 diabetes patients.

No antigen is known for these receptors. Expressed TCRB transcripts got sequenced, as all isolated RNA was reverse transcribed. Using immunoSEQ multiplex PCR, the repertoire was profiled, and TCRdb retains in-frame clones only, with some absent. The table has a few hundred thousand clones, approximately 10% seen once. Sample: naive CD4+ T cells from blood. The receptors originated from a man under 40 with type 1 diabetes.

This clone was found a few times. The CDR3 reads CASSMTGGSHGYTF. CDR3 coding DNA: TGTGCCAGCAGCATGACAGGGGGATCCCATGGCTACACCTTC. The chain couples TRBV6-5 to TRBJ1-2, with 9 bases that match TRBD1. Germline CDR1 and CDR2: MNHEY and SVGAGI. This CDR3 contains 14 residues. The V segment lost 6 bases and the J segment 6 bases; nucleotides outside the gene matches: 8.

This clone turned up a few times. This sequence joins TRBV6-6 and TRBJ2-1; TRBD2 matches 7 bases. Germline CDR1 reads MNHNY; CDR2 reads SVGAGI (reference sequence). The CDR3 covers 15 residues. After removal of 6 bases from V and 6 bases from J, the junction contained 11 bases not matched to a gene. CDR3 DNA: TGTGCCAGCAGCCGACGGGGGGTAAGCTTCAATGAGCAGTTCTTC. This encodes CASSRRGVSFNEQFF.

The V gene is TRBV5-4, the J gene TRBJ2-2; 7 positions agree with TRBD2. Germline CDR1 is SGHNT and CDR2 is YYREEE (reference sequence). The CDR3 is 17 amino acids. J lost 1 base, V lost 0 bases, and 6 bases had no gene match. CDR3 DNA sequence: TGTGCCAGCAGCTTGGGTCGAGAGCGGGGGAACACCGGGGAGCTGTTTTTT. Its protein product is CASSLGRERGNTGELFF.

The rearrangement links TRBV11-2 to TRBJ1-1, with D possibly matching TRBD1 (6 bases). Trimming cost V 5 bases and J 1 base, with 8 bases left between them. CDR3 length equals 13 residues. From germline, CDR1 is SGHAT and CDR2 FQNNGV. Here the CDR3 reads CASSQDRNTEAFF. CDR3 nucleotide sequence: TGTGCCAGCAGCCAGGACAGGAACACTGAAGCTTTCTTT. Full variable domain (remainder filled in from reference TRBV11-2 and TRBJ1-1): EAGVAQSPRYKIIEKRQSVAFWCNPISGHATLYWYQQILGQGPKLLIQFQNNGVVDDSQLPKDRFSAERLKGVDSTLKIQPAKLEDSAVYLCASSQDRNTEAFFGQGTRLTVV.

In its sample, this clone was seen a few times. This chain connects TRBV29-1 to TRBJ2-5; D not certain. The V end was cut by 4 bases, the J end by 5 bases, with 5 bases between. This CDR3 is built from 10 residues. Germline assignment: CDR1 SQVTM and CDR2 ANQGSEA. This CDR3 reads CSVAGETQYF. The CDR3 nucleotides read TGCAGCGTTGCAGGCGAGACCCAGTACTTC.

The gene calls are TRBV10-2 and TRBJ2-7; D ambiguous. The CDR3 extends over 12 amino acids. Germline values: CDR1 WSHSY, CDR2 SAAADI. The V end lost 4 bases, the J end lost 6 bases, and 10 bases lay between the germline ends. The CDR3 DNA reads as TGCGCCAGCAGTGTCGTGTCGGGCGAGCAGTACTTC. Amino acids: CASSVVSGEQYF.

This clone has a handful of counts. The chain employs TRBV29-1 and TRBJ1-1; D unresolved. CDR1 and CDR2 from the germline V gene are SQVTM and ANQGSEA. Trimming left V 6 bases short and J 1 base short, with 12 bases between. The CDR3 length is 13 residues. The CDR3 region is CSVERATNTEAFF. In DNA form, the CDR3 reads TGCAGCGTAGAGAGGGCAACGAACACTGAAGCTTTCTTT.

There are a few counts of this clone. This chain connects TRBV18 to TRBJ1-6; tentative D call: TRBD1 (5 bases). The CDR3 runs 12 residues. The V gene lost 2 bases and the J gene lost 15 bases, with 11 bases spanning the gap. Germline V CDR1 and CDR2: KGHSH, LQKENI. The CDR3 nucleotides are TGTGCCAGCTCACCAAGTCGGGGGAGCCTCCACTTT. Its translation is CASSPSRGSLHF. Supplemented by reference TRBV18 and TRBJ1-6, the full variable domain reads NAGVMQNPRHLVRRRGQEARLRCSPMKGHSHVYWYRQLPEEGLKFMVYLQKENIIDESGMPKERFSAEFPKEGPSILRIQQVVRGDSAAYFCASSPSRGSLHFGNGTRLTVT.

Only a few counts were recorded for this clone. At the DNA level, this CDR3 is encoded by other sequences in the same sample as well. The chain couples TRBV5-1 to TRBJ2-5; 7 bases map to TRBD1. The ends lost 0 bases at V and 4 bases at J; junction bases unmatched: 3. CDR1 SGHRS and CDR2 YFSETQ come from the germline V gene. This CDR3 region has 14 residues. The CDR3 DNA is TGCGCCAGCAGCTTGGAGCCAGGGGGAGAGACCCAGTACTTC. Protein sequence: CASSLEPGGETQYF.

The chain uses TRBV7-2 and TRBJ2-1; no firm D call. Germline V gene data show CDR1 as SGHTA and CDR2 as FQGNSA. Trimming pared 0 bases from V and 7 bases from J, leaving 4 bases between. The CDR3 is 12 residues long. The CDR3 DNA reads TGTGCCAGCAGCTTAGCTCGGAATGAGCAGTTCTTC. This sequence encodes CASSLARNEQFF.

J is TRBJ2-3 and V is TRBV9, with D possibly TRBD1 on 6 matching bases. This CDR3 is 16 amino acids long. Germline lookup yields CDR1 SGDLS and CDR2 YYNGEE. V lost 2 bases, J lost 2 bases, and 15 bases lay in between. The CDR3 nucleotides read TGTGCCAGCAGCGTCGCTGGACAGTCAAACACAGATACGCAGTATTTT. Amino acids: CASSVAGQSNTDTQYF. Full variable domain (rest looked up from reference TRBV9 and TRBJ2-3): DSGVTQTPKHLITATGQRVTLRCSPRSGDLSVYWYQQSLDQGLQFLIQYYNGEERAKGNILERFSAQQFPDLHSELNLSSLELGDSALYFCASSVAGQSNTDTQYFGPGTRLTVL.

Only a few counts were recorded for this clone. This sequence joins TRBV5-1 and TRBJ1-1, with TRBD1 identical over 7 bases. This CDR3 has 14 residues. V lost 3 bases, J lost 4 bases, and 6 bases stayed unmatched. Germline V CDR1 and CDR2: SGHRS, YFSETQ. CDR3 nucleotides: TGCGCCAGCAGCTATGGACAGGCTGGCACTGAAGCTTTCTTT. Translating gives CASSYGQAGTEAFF.

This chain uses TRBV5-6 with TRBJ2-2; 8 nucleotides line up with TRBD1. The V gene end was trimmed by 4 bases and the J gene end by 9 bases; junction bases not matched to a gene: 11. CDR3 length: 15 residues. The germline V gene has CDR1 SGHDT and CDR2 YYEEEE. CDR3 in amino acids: CASSRTGYLTWELFF. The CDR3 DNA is TGTGCCAGCAGCCGGACAGGGTATCTAACCTGGGAGCTGTTTTTT.

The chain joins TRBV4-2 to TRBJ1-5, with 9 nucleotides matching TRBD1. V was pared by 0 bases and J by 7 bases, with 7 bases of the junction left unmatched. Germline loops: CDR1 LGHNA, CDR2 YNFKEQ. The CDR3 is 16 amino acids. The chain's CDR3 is CASSQDDGTGSQPQHF. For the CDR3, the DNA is TGTGCCAGCAGCCAAGATGACGGGACAGGGAGCCAGCCCCAGCATTTT.

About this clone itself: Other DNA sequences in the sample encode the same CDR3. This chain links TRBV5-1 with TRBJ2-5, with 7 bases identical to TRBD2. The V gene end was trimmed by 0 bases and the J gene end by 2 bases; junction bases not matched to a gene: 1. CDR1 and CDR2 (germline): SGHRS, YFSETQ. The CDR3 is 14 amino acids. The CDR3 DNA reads TGCGCCAGCAGCTTGGCCGGGGGGCAAGAGACCCAGTACTTC. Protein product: CASSLAGGQETQYF.

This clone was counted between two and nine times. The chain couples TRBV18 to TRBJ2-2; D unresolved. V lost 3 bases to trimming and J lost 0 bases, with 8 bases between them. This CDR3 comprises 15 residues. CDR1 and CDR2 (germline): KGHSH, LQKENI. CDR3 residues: CASSPTHPNTGELFF. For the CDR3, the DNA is TGTGCCAGCTCACCGACACATCCGAACACCGGGGAGCTGTTTTTT.

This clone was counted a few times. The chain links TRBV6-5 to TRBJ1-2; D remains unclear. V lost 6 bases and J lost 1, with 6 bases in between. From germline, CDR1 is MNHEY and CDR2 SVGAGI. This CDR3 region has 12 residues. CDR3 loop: CASRRGNYGYTF. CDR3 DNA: TGTGCCAGCAGGCGGGGTAACTATGGCTACACCTTC.

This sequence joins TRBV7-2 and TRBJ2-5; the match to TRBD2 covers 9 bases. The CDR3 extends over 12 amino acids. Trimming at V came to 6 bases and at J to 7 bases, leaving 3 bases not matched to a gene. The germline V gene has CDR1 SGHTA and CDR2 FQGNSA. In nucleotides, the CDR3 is TGTGCCAGCAGATTGACTAGCGGGACCCAGTACTTC. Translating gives CASRLTSGTQYF.

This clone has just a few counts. The CDR3 here is CASSQDLAGFTDTQYF. The CDR3 DNA reads as TGTGCCAGCAGCCAAGATCTAGCGGGGTTCACAGATACGCAGTATTTT. V and J are TRBV14 and TRBJ2-3, with TRBD2 identical over 9 bases. This CDR3 comprises 16 residues. V was clipped by 0 bases and J by 2 bases; unmatched bases: 3. Germline V CDR1 and CDR2: SGHDN, FVKESK. Full variable domain (missing parts from reference TRBV14 and TRBJ2-3): EAGVTQFPSHSVIEKGQTVTLRCDPISGHDNLYWYRRVMGKEIKFLLHFVKESKQDESGMPNNRFLAERTGGTYSTLKVQPAELEDSGVYFCASSQDLAGFTDTQYFGPGTRLTVL.

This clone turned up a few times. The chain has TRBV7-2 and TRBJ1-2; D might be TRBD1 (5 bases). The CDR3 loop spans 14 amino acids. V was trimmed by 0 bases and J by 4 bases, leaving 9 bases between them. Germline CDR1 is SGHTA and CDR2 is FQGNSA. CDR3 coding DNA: TGTGCCAGCAGCTTAGCCGGGGGGGGCTATGGCTACACCTTC. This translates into CASSLAGGGYGYTF.

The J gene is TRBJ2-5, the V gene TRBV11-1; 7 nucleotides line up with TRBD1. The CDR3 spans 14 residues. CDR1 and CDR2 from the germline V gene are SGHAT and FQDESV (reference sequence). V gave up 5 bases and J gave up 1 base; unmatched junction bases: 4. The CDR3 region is CASSPGTAQETQYF. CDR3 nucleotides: TGTGCCAGCAGCCCAGGGACAGCCCAAGAGACCCAGTACTTC. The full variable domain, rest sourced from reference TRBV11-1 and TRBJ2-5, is EAEVAQSPRYKITEKSQAVAFWCDPISGHATLYWYRQILGQGPELLVQFQDESVVDDSQLPKDRFSAERLKGVDSTLKIQPAELGDSAMYLCASSPGTAQETQYFGPGTRLLVL.

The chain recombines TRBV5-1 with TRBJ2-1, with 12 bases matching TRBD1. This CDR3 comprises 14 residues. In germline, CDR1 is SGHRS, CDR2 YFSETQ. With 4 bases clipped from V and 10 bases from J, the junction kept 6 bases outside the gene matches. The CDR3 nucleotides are TGCGCCAGCAGCGCCGGGACAGGGGGCTGGGAGCAGTTCTTC. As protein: CASSAGTGGWEQFF.

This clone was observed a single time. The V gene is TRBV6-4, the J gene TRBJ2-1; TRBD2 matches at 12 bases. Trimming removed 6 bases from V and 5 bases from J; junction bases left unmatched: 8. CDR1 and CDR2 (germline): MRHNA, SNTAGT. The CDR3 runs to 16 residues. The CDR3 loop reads CASRPTLAGGNNEQFF. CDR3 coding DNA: TGTGCCAGCAGGCCGACCCTAGCGGGGGGGAACAATGAGCAGTTCTTC.